The 13 T cell receptor beta chains listed next were all sequenced from one sample in a study of T cell clonality in common variable immunodeficiency. Study-wide results and caveats: Fewer deletions and N-nucleotide insertions were reportedly seen in common variable immunodeficiency TCR beta sequences.

No antigen has been identified for these receptors. Method: immunoSEQ multiplex PCR; TCRdb's copy keeps in-frame clones and lacks some. Found here are 25,000 or so clones, no singletons; the ten largest cover 24%. Material: peripheral blood mononuclear cells. These receptors were obtained from a human donor with common variable immunodeficiency.

This clone was found a few times. The read gets to within 3 residues of the CDR3 end, and the germline J gene fills in the rest. The sample has other DNA sequences that encode this CDR3 too. V gene TRBV19 combines with J gene TRBJ2-5, with D perhaps TRBD1 (5 bases). The V gene's germline CDR1 is LNHDA and CDR2 SQIVND (reference sequence). Trimming took 2 bases from V and 2 from J, leaving 9 bases between them. The CDR3 covers 14 residues. The CDR3 sequence: CASSIRGWQETQYF. The covered CDR3 bases are TGTGCCAGTAGTATAAGGGGTTGGCAAGAGACC.

This clone was seen ten or more times. The CDR3 extends 3 residues past the end of the read, so its final part is completed from the germline J gene. V gene TRBV28 combines with J gene TRBJ1-1; 7 nucleotides align to TRBD1. This CDR3 contains 15 residues. V was pared by 5 bases and J by 0 bases, with 6 bases of the junction left unmatched. Looked up from germline, CDR1 is MDHEN and CDR2 is SYDVKM. The sequenced CDR3 bases are TGTGCCAGCAGTACATTCACAGGGGTGAACACTGAA. Its protein is CASSTFTGVNTE. The whole CDR3 region reads CASSTFTGVNTEAFF.

This clone was observed many times. The read ends 3 residues before the CDR3 terminus; that terminus is restored from the germline J gene. The V call is TRBV5-6, the J call TRBJ2-5; 9 bases map to TRBD1. The CDR3 sequence is 15 residues long. Germline-derived CDR1 and CDR2 are SGHDT and YYEEEE. Trimming at V came to 4 bases and at J to 2 bases, leaving 6 bases not matched to a gene. CDR3 bases read: TGTGCCAGCAGCGCCGGGACAGGGACTCAAGAGACC. Translated, it gives CASSAGTGTQET. The entire CDR3 protein is CASSAGTGTQETQYF.

In its sample, this clone was seen many times. The read halts 3 residues ahead of the CDR3 end, with the missing end drawn from the germline J gene. The V gene is TRBV19, the J gene TRBJ1-5; tentative D call: TRBD1 (5 bases). The germline CDR1 and CDR2 sequences are LNHDA and SQIVND (reference sequence). V was shortened by 11 bases and J by 0 bases, with 14 bases between the two germline ends. CDR3 length: 14 amino acids. This CDR3 reads CALGPGNSNQPQHF. The DNA read from the CDR3 is TGTGCCCTTGGGCCAGGGAATAGCAATCAGCCC.

The sample holds many counts of this clone. The CDR3 DNA, read in part, is TGCAGTGCTAGGTCAACAGGGGTCCAAGAGACC. It is translated as CSARSTGVQET. The whole CDR3 region reads CSARSTGVQETQYF. The rearrangement joins TRBV20-1 to TRBJ2-5, with 7 bases aligning to TRBD1. Read coverage stops 3 residues before the CDR3 terminus; the germline J gene supplies the remainder. V was clipped by 3 bases and J by 1 base; unmatched bases: 5. Germline V gene data show CDR1 as DFQATT and CDR2 as SNEGSKA (reference sequence). The CDR3 consists of 14 residues.

This clone was seen ten or more times. The CDR3 end is not reached by the read, which stops 3 residues before it; the germline J gene fills it in. The chain recombines TRBV20-1 with TRBJ2-7, with 11 bases aligning to TRBD2. Germline assignment: CDR1 DFQATT and CDR2 SNEGSKA (reference sequence). The CDR3 spans 16 residues. J gave up 6 bases and V 1 base, and 11 bases lay outside the gene matches. CDR3 DNA (partial): TGCAGTGCTAGAGGGGGGGTTAGCGGGAGGGCCGCCGAG. Its protein is CSARGGVSGRAAE. The entire CDR3 sequence reads CSARGGVSGRAAEQYF.

This clone was seen a handful of times. The read ends 3 residues before the CDR3 terminus; that terminus is restored from the germline J gene. The genes are TRBV30 and TRBJ2-2, with D possibly TRBD1 on 6 matching bases. V lost 4 bases and J lost 0, with 9 bases in between. Germline values: CDR1 GTSNPN, CDR2 SVGIG (reference sequence). The length of the CDR3 is 14 residues. CDR3 DNA, as far as it was read: TGTGCCTGGACTCGACAGGCGAACACCGGGGAG. Amino acid sequence: CAWTRQANTGE. In full, the CDR3 reads CAWTRQANTGELFF.

This clone has just a few counts. The read ends 3 residues early relative to the CDR3; the germline J gene fills the gap. This chain uses TRBV19 with TRBJ1-6; D is ambiguous. Trimming removed 5 bases at V and 10 bases at J, with 9 bases between. Germline V gene data show CDR1 as LNHDA and CDR2 as SQIVND (reference sequence). This CDR3 contains 12 residues. CDR3 bases read: TGTGCCAGTAGTGCCCCAAGCTCACCC. This gives the protein CASSAPSSP. The complete CDR3 sequence is CASSAPSSPLHF. Variable domain in full (rest from reference TRBV19 and TRBJ1-6): DGGITQSPKYLFRKEGQNVTLSCEQNLNHDAMYWYRQDPGQGLRLIYYSQIVNDFQKGDIAEGYSVSREKKESFPLTVTSAQKNPTAFYLCASSAPSSPLHFGNGTRLTVT.

This clone was detected only a few times. The CDR3 end falls 3 residues outside the read, so it is completed with the germline J gene. This chain connects TRBV6-2 or TRBV6-3 to TRBJ2-7; TRBD2 agrees at 10 bases. Germline CDR1 reads MNHEY; CDR2 reads SVGEGT. Trimming at V came to 5 bases and at J to 2 bases, leaving 9 bases not matched to a gene. The CDR3 totals 16 residues. The CDR3 DNA, read in part, is TGTGCCAGCAGTCGCCCCCGGCTAGCGGGAGCCTACGAG. Protein sequence: CASSRPRLAGAYE. The entire CDR3 protein reads CASSRPRLAGAYEQYF.

In its sample, this clone was seen many times. The sequence runs out 3 residues before the end of the CDR3; the remainder is reconstructed from the germline J gene. This chain uses TRBV29-1 with TRBJ1-2; D not certain. Looked up from germline, CDR1 is SQVTM and CDR2 is ANQGSEA. The V and J ends lost 6 bases and 3 bases respectively, with 14 bases between them. The CDR3 totals 13 residues. CDR3 residues: CSVGGVWDYGYTF. Incomplete CDR3 DNA: TGCAGCGTCGGCGGGGTCTGGGACTATGGC.

This clone showed up just a few times. Read sequence stops 3 residues before the CDR3 end, and the germline J gene provides the missing end. The chain couples TRBV13 to TRBJ1-4; 7 bases line up with TRBD1. CDR3 length: 15 amino acids. The J segment lost 2 bases and the V segment lost 4 bases, leaving 4 bases of the junction unmatched. CDR1 is PRHDT, CDR2 FYEKMQ, per germline (reference sequence). This CDR3 reads CASSYQGVTNEKLFF. The part of the CDR3 DNA that was read is TGTGCCAGCAGCTATCAGGGGGTGACTAATGAAAAA.

In this sample, this clone turned up many times. The CDR3 DNA, read in part, is TGTGCCAGCAGGGTCAGGCAGGCGAACAATGAG. It translates to CASRVRQANNE. Given in full, the CDR3 is CASRVRQANNEQFF. This sequence joins TRBV12-3 or TRBV12-4 and TRBJ2-1; D unresolved. Sequencing ends 3 residues short of the CDR3 end; the germline J gene provides the rest. With 6 bases removed from V and 5 bases from J, the gap between germline ends came to 14 bases. CDR3 length equals 14 residues.

With respect to this clone: The read stops 3 residues short of the end of the CDR3; the missing end is completed from the germline J gene. The V and J genes are TRBV7-9 and TRBJ1-6; D not resolved. The CDR3 consists of 15 residues. Trimming took 2 bases from V and 8 from J, leaving 13 bases between them. CDR1 and CDR2 from the germline V gene are SEHNR and FQNEAQ (reference sequence). CDR3 loop: CASSLWAGDYSPLHF. The DNA read from the CDR3 is TGTGCCAGCAGCTTATGGGCGGGTGACTATTCACCC.